This TCR beta chain came from a study of cytomegalovirus exposure and HLA in healthy donors. Points from the study as a whole: Most of the TCR beta V segments (in an earlier analysis) were productive either about 87% or about 30% of the time. When the data were analyzed later, several of the most significant clusters appeared to be linked to common viral pathogens. The authors enumerated over 150 TCR beta chains as linked to cytomegalovirus. One later analysis reportedly identified an Asian-associated ancestry cluster that showed fewer N-insertions than the approximately 670-donor mean.

PCR was performed using 60 Vbeta and 13 Jbeta primers. Libraries were prepared by immunoSEQ multiplex PCR; TCRdb keeps only in-frame clonotypes and omits some of them. The sample lists over 150,000 clones, more than 80% occurring once. CDR1 SGHVS and CDR2 FQNEAQ come from the germline V gene. The length of the CDR3 is 15 residues. V was clipped by 5 bases and J by 4 bases; unmatched bases: 9. Regarding this clone: Antigen unknown.

This clonotype was obtained from a man aged 18 to 30 in good health and CMV-seronegative. The chain joins TRBV7-8 to TRBJ2-7; 9 bases are a match to TRBD2. The source material was PBMCs. DNA for the CDR3: TGTGCCAGCAGCGGCGCTAGCGGGACGAGGTACGAGCAGTACTTC. It encodes CASSGASGTRYEQYF. Full variable domain (remainder filled in from reference TRBV7-8 and TRBJ2-7): GAGVSQSPRYKVAKRGQDVALRCDPISGHVSLFWYQQALGQGPEFLTYFQNEAQLDKSGLPSDRFFAERPEGSVSTLKIQRTQQEDSAVYLCASSGASGTRYEQYFGPGTRLTVT.